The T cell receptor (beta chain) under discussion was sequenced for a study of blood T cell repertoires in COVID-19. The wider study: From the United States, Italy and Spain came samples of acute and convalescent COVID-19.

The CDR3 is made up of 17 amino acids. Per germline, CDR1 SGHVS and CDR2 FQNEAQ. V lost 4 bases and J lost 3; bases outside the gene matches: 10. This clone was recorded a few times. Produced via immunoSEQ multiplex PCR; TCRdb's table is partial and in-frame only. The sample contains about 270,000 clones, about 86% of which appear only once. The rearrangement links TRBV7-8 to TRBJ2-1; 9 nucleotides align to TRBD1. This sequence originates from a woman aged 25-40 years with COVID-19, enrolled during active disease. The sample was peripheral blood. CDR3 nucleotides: TGTGCCAGCAGCTATGGACCGGGACAGGGTGTCTACAATGAGCAGTTCTTC. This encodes CASSYGPGQGVYNEQFF.